This is a list of T cell receptor beta chains from one sample in a study of T-cell reconstitution after alpha-beta-depleted transplantation in children. MiXCR, run by TCRdb on the PCR reads, gives a single entry per CDR3 protein. The data hold hundreds of thousands of distinct CDR3 sequences, with around 12% observed a single time. Source: PBMCs, taken before TCRalphabeta/CD19-depleted stem cell transplant. The receptors were gathered from a girl aged 2-10 years with congenital amegakaryocytic thrombocytopenia, due to receive a stem cell transplant. The CDR3 runs from the conserved cysteine through the conserved F or W. A D gene is named only where the DNA matches it firmly. The size of a clone is reported for some rows only, either as once, few or many, or as a class for expanded clones.

j_call	clone_size	v_call	d_call	cdr3_nt	cdr3_aa
TRBJ2-2	NA	TRBV5-1	TRBD1	TGCGCCAGCAGCTTGGACAGGGGGCACAACACCGGGGAGCTGTTTTTT	CASSLDRGHNTGELFF
TRBJ1-1	many	TRBV19	NA	TGCGCCAGCAGCCGGACGGCGAACACTGAAGCTTTCTTT	CASSRTANTEAFF
TRBJ1-6	few	TRBV7-2	NA	TGTGCCAGCAGCTTATGGGGTGAGAATTCACCCCTCCACTTT	CASSLWGENSPLHF
TRBJ2-2	few	TRBV5-5	NA	TGTGCCAGCAGCTTGGCACAGTCGGTCGGGGAGCTGTTTTTT	CASSLAQSVGELFF
TRBJ1-2	many	TRBV5-1	NA	TGCGCCAGCAGCTTGGGACAGAGTTATGGCTACACCTTC	CASSLGQSYGYTF
TRBJ2-1	many	TRBV4-2	TRBD2	TGTGCCAGCAGCCAAGAGGGCTTCTTCGGGACTAGATTTAATGAGCAGTTCTTC	CASSQEGFFGTRFNEQFF
TRBJ2-3	few	TRBV7-2	TRBD2	TGTGCCAGCAGCTTAGGTAGCGGGACAAGCACAGATACGCAGTATTTT	CASSLGSGTSTDTQYF
TRBJ2-7	few	TRBV7-2	TRBD2	TGTGCCAGTACGCTTGGGGCTAGCGGAAACTACGAGCAGTACTTC	CASTLGASGNYEQYF
TRBJ2-1	once	TRBV12-3/TRBV12-4	TRBD2	TGTGCCAGCAGTCCGCCGGGAGGGAGAAATGAGCAGTTCTTC	CASSPPGGRNEQFF
TRBJ2-1	few	TRBV20-1	NA	TGCAGTGCTATTCCCGGGATAGGTTACAATGAGCAGTTCTTC	CSAIPGIGYNEQFF
TRBJ2-2	NA	TRBV20-1	TRBD2	TGCAGTGTACCCGACGGGGGGGCCACCGGGGAGCTGTTTTTT	CSVPDGGATGELFF
TRBJ2-7	many	TRBV9	NA	TGTGCCAGCAGCGCTAGTGTGAGCTCCTACGAGCAGTACTTC	CASSASVSSYEQYF
TRBJ2-1	NA	TRBV5-1	NA	TGCGTCAGCAGCCCCCGGACAGGGAGGGTCAATGAGCAGTTCTTC	CVSSPRTGRVNEQFF
TRBJ2-7	NA	TRBV5-5	TRBD1	TGTGCCAGCAGCGTGATACTAACAGGGGGTTCCTATTACGAGCAGTACTTC	CASSVILTGGSYYEQYF
TRBJ2-7	NA	TRBV20-1	TRBD2	TGCAGTGCTACCGGGACTAGCGCCCATTATGTCGAGGAGCAGTACTTC	CSATGTSAHYVEEQYF
TRBJ2-7	many	TRBV5-1	NA	TGCGCCAGCAGCCACAGGGACGAGCAGTACTTC	CASSHRDEQYF
TRBJ2-7	NA	TRBV4-2	TRBD2	TGTGCCAGCAGCCAAGAATTAGCGGGAGACCACGAGCAGTACTTC	CASSQELAGDHEQYF
TRBJ1-1	many	TRBV12-3/TRBV12-4	TRBD1	TGTGCCAGCACCAGGACAGGGCCGAACACTGAAGCTTTCTTT	CASTRTGPNTEAFF
TRBJ1-2	NA	TRBV12-3/TRBV12-4	TRBD1	TGTGCCAGCAGCATAGGGACAGGGGGTCGCTACACCTTC	CASSIGTGGRYTF
TRBJ1-2	NA	TRBV5-5	TRBD1	TGTGCCAGCAGCTCCGTACAGGGGATGAGTGGCTACACCTTC	CASSSVQGMSGYTF
TRBJ2-7	NA	TRBV19	NA	TGTGCCAGTAGTTCACAGGGATTCCACGAGCAGTACTTC	CASSSQGFHEQYF
TRBJ2-2	NA	TRBV5-1	NA	TGCGCCAGCAGCACAGGTGGGACCGGGGAGCTGTTTTTT	CASSTGGTGELFF
TRBJ2-3	few	TRBV7-6	NA	TGTGCCAGCAGCCCACTAATGGACACAGATACGCAGTATTTT	CASSPLMDTDTQYF
TRBJ2-3	NA	TRBV5-1	NA	TGCGCCAGCAGCTTGCTTCGAGGGACAATAGATACGCAGTATTTT	CASSLLRGTIDTQYF
TRBJ2-1	NA	TRBV19	TRBD2	TGTGCCAGTCATCATAGCGGGAGCTCCTACAATGAGCAGTTCTTC	CASHHSGSSYNEQFF
TRBJ1-1	many	TRBV20-1	TRBD1	TGCAGTGCCAGTAGGGGTGACAGGGCGAACACTGAAGCTTTCTTT	CSASRGDRANTEAFF
TRBJ2-3	NA	TRBV6-2/TRBV6-3	NA	TGTGCCAGCAGCCCTCTGGTGGCAGATACGCAGTATTTT	CASSPLVADTQYF
TRBJ2-7	few	TRBV20-1	TRBD2	TGCAGTGCTAGAGATACAATAGCGGGATGGCCCGAGCAGTACTTC	CSARDTIAGWPEQYF
TRBJ2-7	many	TRBV27	NA	TGTGCCAGCAGTCCAATTGGGAGAGACCTGGAGCAGTACTTC	CASSPIGRDLEQYF
TRBJ2-1	many	TRBV5-1	TRBD1	TGCGCCAGCAGCAATAGACAGGGCCCCTACAATGAGCAGTTCTTC	CASSNRQGPYNEQFF
TRBJ2-2	few	TRBV5-1	NA	TGCGCCAGCAGCCCGTCACGTACTAGGCCGGACACCGGGGAGCTGTTTTTT	CASSPSRTRPDTGELFF
TRBJ2-1	many	TRBV20-1	TRBD1	TGCAGTGCAACCCGGGACAGGGCAAATGAGCAGTTCTTC	CSATRDRANEQFF
TRBJ1-5	NA	TRBV24-1	NA	TGTGCCACCAGTGACCCGGACGTAGAACTCAATCAGCCCCAGCATTTT	CATSDPDVELNQPQHF
TRBJ2-7	many	TRBV12-3/TRBV12-4	NA	TGTGCCAGCGCTCAAGGTCTACTTACAGCCTCGGGATACGAGCAGTACTTC	CASAQGLLTASGYEQYF
TRBJ1-1	many	TRBV5-1	TRBD1	TGCGCCAGCAGCTTTGGACAGGGGACCGCTGAAGCTTTCTTT	CASSFGQGTAEAFF
TRBJ2-1	many	TRBV27	TRBD2	TGTGCCAGCAAAGGACTAGCGGAGGTAAATGAGCAGTTCTTC	CASKGLAEVNEQFF
TRBJ2-1	many	TRBV20-1	TRBD2	TGCAGTGCTAGTTTCGGACTAGCGGGAACGAGCTCCTACAATGAGCAGTTCTTC	CSASFGLAGTSSYNEQFF
TRBJ2-5	NA	TRBV5-1	TRBD1	TGCGCCAGCAGCTTACTTACAGGGGGAGGAGAGACCCAGTACTTC	CASSLLTGGGETQYF
TRBJ1-2	many	TRBV27	NA	TGTGCAACGAAAGGCTACACCTTC	CATKGYTF
TRBJ2-2	many	TRBV5-1	NA	TGCGCCAGCAGCTTGGGAAGCGGCGGGGAGCTGTTTTTT	CASSLGSGGELFF
TRBJ2-7	many	TRBV20-1	NA	TGCAGTGCTAGAATTGCCGGGTCCTACGAGCAGTACTTC	CSARIAGSYEQYF
TRBJ2-7	many	TRBV3-1	TRBD2	TGTGCCAGCAGCCAAGTAGCGGGTTCAGCCTACGAGCAGTACTTC	CASSQVAGSAYEQYF